These T cell receptor beta chains were read from a single sample in a study of immune evolution from preneoplasia to lung adenocarcinoma. Produced via immunoSEQ multiplex PCR; TCRdb's table is partial and in-frame only. The table includes 1,000 to 1,500 clones, approximately 84% detected once. Sequenced: FFPE adjacent normal lung tissue. Every receptor here comes from a person aged 55 to 70 with lung adenocarcinoma. Both conserved end residues are part of each CDR3. A D gene is named only where the DNA matches it firmly. Where a row states a size, it is once, few, many or the class of an expanded clone; other rows omit it.

D	size	V	J	DNA	CDR3
.	.	TRBV19	TRBJ2-3	TGTGCCAGTAGTGCCGCCGGCGATACGCAGTATTTT	CASSAAGDTQYF
.	.	TRBV28	TRBJ1-1	TGTGCCAGCAGGGCCCAGGGTGGATGGTGGGACACTGAAGCTTTCTTT	CASRAQGGWWDTEAFF
.	.	TRBV7-9	TRBJ2-2	TGTGCCACTGGAACCGGGGAGCTGTTTTTT	CATGTGELFF
.	.	TRBV6-6	TRBJ2-7	TGTGCCAGCAACCTGGACGGCTACGAGCAGTACTTC	CASNLDGYEQYF
.	.	TRBV27	TRBJ2-3	TGTGCCAGCACGGGAGCAGATACGCAGTATTTT	CASTGADTQYF
TRBD2	once	TRBV19	TRBJ2-7	TGTGCCAGTAAACGAGCGGGAGAAGACGAGCAGTACTTC	CASKRAGEDEQYF
.	.	TRBV18	TRBJ1-5	TGTGCCAGCTCACCGGGGGCCGATCAGCCCCAGCATTTT	CASSPGADQPQHF
TRBD1	large	TRBV5-1	TRBJ1-2	TGCGCCAGCAGCTTAAATCCGGGACAGGGTGGGGATGGCTACACCTTC	CASSLNPGQGGDGYTF
TRBD1	.	TRBV2	TRBJ2-7	TGTGCCAGCAGTGAACGGAGACAGGGCTACGAGCAGTACTTC	CASSERRQGYEQYF
.	.	TRBV7-9	TRBJ1-1	TGTGCCAGCCACAGTATCGTAGTATGGAACACTGAAGCTTTCTTT	CASHSIVVWNTEAFF
.	.	TRBV7-3	TRBJ1-1	TGTGCCAGCAGCCCGGGGGCCCAGAACACTGAAGCTTTCTTT	CASSPGAQNTEAFF
.	.	TRBV27	TRBJ1-5	TGTGCCAGCAGACCGACACCAAATAGCAATCAGCCCCAGCATTTT	CASRPTPNSNQPQHF
.	.	TRBV5-6	TRBJ2-5	TGTGCCAGCAGCTTGGGGGGCCGCTTGGCCCAGTACTTC	CASSLGGRLAQYF
.	.	TRBV9	TRBJ1-4	TGTGCCAGCAGCGTAGCTGGCCGAAATGAAAAACTGTTTTTT	CASSVAGRNEKLFF
.	.	TRBV15	TRBJ2-2	TGTGCCACCAGCAGACCCTCCTCCGGGGAGCTGTTTTTT	CATSRPSSGELFF
.	.	TRBV7-2	TRBJ2-7	TGTGCCAGCAGCTTAGAGGCGACCTACGAGCAGTACTTC	CASSLEATYEQYF
.	.	TRBV6-5	TRBJ2-7	TGTGCCAGCAGTTACGGAGGGAACTCCTACGAGCAGTACTTC	CASSYGGNSYEQYF
TRBD1	.	TRBV7-9	TRBJ2-3	TGTGCCAGCAGCTTAGGAGTTGGGACAGCAGACACAGATACGCAGTATTTT	CASSLGVGTADTDTQYF
TRBD1	.	TRBV7-8	TRBJ2-5	TGTGCCAGCAGCTTAACAGGGGGCGCGGGGACCCAGTACTTC	CASSLTGGAGTQYF
.	.	TRBV5-1	TRBJ1-4	TGCGCCAGCAGCTCCCGGGGGGTAGATGAAAAACTGTTTTTT	CASSSRGVDEKLFF
TRBD1	.	TRBV7-2	TRBJ1-5	TGTGCCAGCAGCCCGGGCTGGGGGGACAGTCAGCCCCAGCATTTT	CASSPGWGDSQPQHF
.	.	TRBV9	TRBJ2-1	TGTGCCAGCACCGCGGGACAAGCCATTCTCTACAATGAGCAGTTCTTC	CASTAGQAILYNEQFF
.	.	TRBV29-1	TRBJ1-3	TGCAGCGTTAAACCGGCGAGCTCTGGAAACACCATATATTTT	CSVKPASSGNTIYF
TRBD1	once	TRBV11-2	TRBJ1-4	TGTGCCAGCAGCCACGGGACAGGCGGTCAGAAAAAACTGTTTTTT	CASSHGTGGQKKLFF
TRBD2	once	TRBV6-1	TRBJ2-3	TGTGCCAGCAGTGCACTAGCGGGAGGGACAGATACGCAGTATTTT	CASSALAGGTDTQYF
.	few	TRBV30	TRBJ1-1	TGTGCCTGGAGTGCGCGTGAGCACACTGAAGCTTTCTTT	CAWSAREHTEAFF
.	few	TRBV9	TRBJ2-1	TGTGCCAGCAGCGATCGGACCGCCAAGACACACAATGAGCAGTTCTTC	CASSDRTAKTHNEQFF
.	large	TRBV30	TRBJ1-2	TGTGCCTGGAGTTCAAAGGGACGGTACTACACCTTC	CAWSSKGRYYTF
TRBD2	.	TRBV19	TRBJ2-3	TGTGCCAGTAGTATAAGGGGGACTAGAACAGATACGCAGTATTTT	CASSIRGTRTDTQYF
.	.	TRBV15	TRBJ1-5	TGTGCCACCAAACTTTCGACTGGAGTTAGCAATCAGCCCCAGCATTTT	CATKLSTGVSNQPQHF
.	.	TRBV12-5	TRBJ1-1	TGTGCTAGTGGCCTCGGACAGCTTTTTGAAGCTTTCTTT	CASGLGQLFEAFF
.	.	TRBV30	TRBJ1-4	TGTGCCTGGAGTGTAGGGGACGTCGGTAATGAAAAACTGTTTTTT	CAWSVGDVGNEKLFF
.	.	TRBV6-5	TRBJ2-3	TGTGCCAGCAGTTACTCGGGGTCAGATACGCAGTATTTT	CASSYSGSDTQYF
.	.	TRBV20-1	TRBJ1-4	TGCAGTGCTGGGGCTTACGAAAAACTGTTTTTT	CSAGAYEKLFF
TRBD1	.	TRBV5-4	TRBJ1-4	TGTGCCAGCAGCCCGGACAGGAGGGATGAAAAACTGTTTTTT	CASSPDRRDEKLFF
.	few	TRBV30	TRBJ2-5	TGTGCCTGGAGTGTTAGGGAAGGGACCCAGTACTTC	CAWSVREGTQYF
.	once	TRBV9	TRBJ1-1	TGTGCCAGCAGCTATTCCTCAGAAAACACTGAAGCTTTCTTT	CASSYSSENTEAFF
.	.	TRBV6-5	TRBJ1-1	TGTGCCAGCAGTACCTACGGGACACTGAACACTGAAGCTTTCTTT	CASSTYGTLNTEAFF
.	.	TRBV27	TRBJ2-3	TGTGCCAGCAGTTTAGGGACACCGAACACAGATACGCAGTATTTT	CASSLGTPNTDTQYF
.	.	TRBV28	TRBJ1-4	TGTGCCAGCAGTCCGCCCCGGGGAAAACTGTTTTTT	CASSPPRGKLFF
.	.	TRBV28	TRBJ2-7	TGTGCCAGCAGTTTAGGCAGGGCCGGGGAGCAGTACTTC	CASSLGRAGEQYF
.	.	TRBV5-1	TRBJ2-1	TGCGCCAGCAGCGAATACAATGAGCAGTTCTTC	CASSEYNEQFF
.	.	TRBV11-1	TRBJ1-2	TGTGCCAGCAGCGTAGACCCCAGGGTGGGGAATGGCTACACCTTC	CASSVDPRVGNGYTF
TRBD1	.	TRBV30	TRBJ1-5	TGTGCCTGGAGTTCCGGGACAGGGGTTATTGGTGTCAATCAGCCCCAGCATTTT	CAWSSGTGVIGVNQPQHF
TRBD1	.	TRBV29-1	TRBJ2-7	TGCAGCGCCGCCTCGGACAGGCCCTCCTACGAGCAGTACTTC	CSAASDRPSYEQYF
.	.	TRBV4-2	TRBJ2-3	TGTGCCAGCAGCCAAGAATCGCTAGCAACAAGGAGGGATACGCAGTATTTT	CASSQESLATRRDTQYF
.	once	TRBV21-1	TRBJ2-3	TGTGCCAGCAGCGAGGGTAAGGGGCCAGTCACAGATACGCAGTATTTT	CASSEGKGPVTDTQYF
.	.	TRBV25-1	TRBJ1-1	TGTGCCAGCAGCAGACAGGATATCACTGAAGCTTTCTTT	CASSRQDITEAFF
.	.	TRBV2	TRBJ2-1	TGTGCCAGCAATACCCCTCCGGTCGATGAGCAGTTCTTC	CASNTPPVDEQFF
.	.	TRBV21-1	TRBJ2-5	TGTGCCAGCAGCAAAGGGGAGACTAAGGAAGAGACCCAGTACTTC	CASSKGETKEETQYF
.	large	TRBV4-2	TRBJ2-1	TGTGCCAGCAGCCAAGATCGGGACTCCCTCATCAATGAGCAGTTCTTC	CASSQDRDSLINEQFF
TRBD1	.	TRBV19	TRBJ1-1	TGTGCCAGTAGTGTGACAGGGTACACTGAAGCTTTCTTT	CASSVTGYTEAFF
TRBD2	.	TRBV7-2	TRBJ2-1	TGTGCCAGCAGACCCGGGACTAGTTTTTGGAATGAGCAGTTCTTC	CASRPGTSFWNEQFF
.	.	TRBV5-1	TRBJ2-7	TGCGCCAGCAGCTTACAGGGTTTTAGCGAGCAGTACTTC	CASSLQGFSEQYF
.	.	TRBV7-9	TRBJ2-5	TGTGCCAGCAGCGTGAGACAGAGACAAGAGACCCAGTACTTC	CASSVRQRQETQYF
.	.	TRBV18	TRBJ1-1	TGTGCCAGCTCACTACAGCAGAACACTGAAGCTTTCTTT	CASSLQQNTEAFF
.	.	TRBV27	TRBJ1-5	TGTGCCAGCAGTTTGAAGGCCCCCATAAATCAGCCCCAGCATTTT	CASSLKAPINQPQHF
.	.	TRBV5-1	TRBJ1-2	TGCGCCAGCAGCACCGGACAGAATGCTAACTATGGCTACACCTTC	CASSTGQNANYGYTF
.	once	TRBV6-1	TRBJ1-6	TGTGCCAGCAGTGACGCGAAGGGGGGTAATTCACCCCTCCACTTT	CASSDAKGGNSPLHF
TRBD1	.	TRBV7-3	TRBJ2-3	TGTGCCAGCAGCTTCCCCCCGGGACAGGGGGCAGATACGCAGTATTTT	CASSFPPGQGADTQYF